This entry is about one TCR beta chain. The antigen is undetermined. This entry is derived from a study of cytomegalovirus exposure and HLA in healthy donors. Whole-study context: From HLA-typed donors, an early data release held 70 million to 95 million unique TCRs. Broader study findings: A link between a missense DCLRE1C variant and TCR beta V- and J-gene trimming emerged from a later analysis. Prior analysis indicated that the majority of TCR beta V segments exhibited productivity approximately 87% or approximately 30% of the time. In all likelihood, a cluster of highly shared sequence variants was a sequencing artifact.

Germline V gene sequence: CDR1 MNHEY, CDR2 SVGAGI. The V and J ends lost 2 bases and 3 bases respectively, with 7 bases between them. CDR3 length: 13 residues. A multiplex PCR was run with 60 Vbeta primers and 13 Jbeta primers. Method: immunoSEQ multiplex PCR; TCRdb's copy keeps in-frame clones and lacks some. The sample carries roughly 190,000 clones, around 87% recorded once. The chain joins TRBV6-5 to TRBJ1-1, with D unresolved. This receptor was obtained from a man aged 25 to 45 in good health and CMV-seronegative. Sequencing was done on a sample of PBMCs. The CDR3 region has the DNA TGTGCCAGCAGTTACATTCGTCACACTGAAGCTTTCTTT. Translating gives CASSYIRHTEAFF.